This T cell receptor beta chain was documented in a study of Graves' ophthalmopathy and Graves' hyperthyroidism (dated by TCRdb to the late 2010s). The study in broad terms: Peripheral blood was collected at initial diagnosis, prior to any treatment. In total, approximately 130 blood samples were TCR-sequenced: 43 ophthalmopathy, roughly 80 hyperthyroidism and about 17 hyperthyroidism-to-ophthalmopathy patients. For independent validation, a separate cohort was made up of approximately 18 hyperthyroidism patients plus 17 patients who later progressed from hyperthyroidism to ophthalmopathy. The approximately 100 discovery patients were divided at random into training and test sets in a 7:3 ratio. To explore V-J signatures that distinguish ophthalmopathy from hyperthyroidism, a discovery set of around 100 patients was enrolled, made up of about 40 with ophthalmopathy and fewer than 60 with stable hyperthyroidism. The study used signatures of the TCR beta repertoire to tell Graves' ophthalmopathy apart from Graves' hyperthyroidism and to predict which patients would progress to ophthalmopathy. In over 5 hyperthyroidism patients, the T-cell repertoire of thyroid tissue was compared with the T-cell repertoire of blood. Once sampling was done, hyperthyroidism patients were given methimazole at a starting dose of 30 mg daily, while ophthalmopathy patients were given high-dose intravenous methylprednisolone.

According to the germline V gene (reference sequence), CDR1 reads LNHNV and CDR2 reads YYDKDF. CDR3 length: 13 amino acids, cysteine to phenylalanine. The read is trimmed to its CDR3 DNA, 39 bases read in frame from base 1. The V end loses 4 bases and the J end loses 1 base, and a stretch of 7 bases separates them. Stable hyperthyroidism was defined as no progression to ophthalmopathy within 18 months of follow-up. Hyperthyroidism patients were newly diagnosed, were aged 18 to 65 years, and had a disease duration under 2 months. Patients with other autoimmune diseases, uncontrolled infections, pregnancy or lactation were excluded from the study. Diagnosis was based on clinical symptoms, serum thyroxine, TRAb, thyroid ultrasound and orbital computed tomography. PBMCs were isolated from 10 ml of fresh peripheral blood by Ficoll-Paque density gradient centrifugation. Total RNA was extracted with Trizol reagent and quality-checked on an Agilent 2100 Bioanalyzer.

To note about this clonotype: Its specific antigen is unknown. The sample holds no much larger clone one base away, and base qualities are not on file.

On the study overall, not on this receptor specifically: Sample size was not predetermined statistically, and investigators were not blinded to group allocation. Most expanded thyroid clonotypes with a frequency above 0.001 also appeared in blood, which suggests that blood repertoires may reflect the immune response in the thyroid. The 13-signature model separated ophthalmopathy from stable hyperthyroidism with roughly 89% sensitivity and around 81% specificity in cross-validation, and 80%/75% in the test set. In validation, the model predicted ophthalmopathy progression with more than 70% sensitivity and about 73% specificity; some 13 predicted patients were CT-confirmed with GO in a median of about 6.2 months.

For repertoire sequencing, TCR beta CDR3 regions were amplified from RNA transcripts. HTBI primers and the Qiagen OneStep RT-PCR kit were used in a first-round RT-PCR, which was followed by a second-round multiplex PCR, size selection and purification. Libraries were sequenced on an Illumina HiSeq2000 using paired-end 100 bp reads. The original pipeline was this. SOAPnuke was used to process the reads, removing any read that contained adapters or uncalled bases, had a mean Phred below 15, or lacked an exact match to the constant primer or identifier. COPE v1.2.5 was used to merge the high-quality paired reads. Each unique nucleotide sequence was treated as a clonotype, and MiTCR v1.1 was used to align the clonotypes to the IMGT TRB V, D and J references. The analysis was limited to V-J combinations with a frequency above 0.0001, which together covered 98% to 99.2% of repertoires. For each V-J combination, a TCR clonal expansion and chaos score was defined as the ratio of F50 clonal expansion to chaos observed in the TCRdist matrix. Welch's t-statistics and random forest were used to narrow the features down to around 12 V-J combinations, which were then fed into a naive Bayes classifier. The Morisita-Horn index was used to measure how similar the thyroid and blood repertoires were. TCRdb reworked the public reads: Q25 trimming with fastp, MiXCR clone assembly, productive beta chains retained. Rows are unified per CDR3 protein, each entry keeping the most common DNA and genes. The authors' filters were not applied to this entry. Here the sample has approximately 17,000 distinct CDR3 sequences; more than 45% occur a single time. The leading ten clones occupy roughly 25% of the sample.

In this chain, TRBV15 is recombined with TRBJ1-1; no D segment can be confidently identified. Input material: peripheral blood. This TCR derives from a woman between 35 and 50 years old with stable Graves' hyperthyroidism. Donor details come from another sample of the same person, matched by shared clones. The CDR3 corresponds to CATSKKWNTEAFF. The nucleotide sequence reads as follows: TGTGCCACCAGCAAGAAATGGAACACTGAAGCTTTCTTT.